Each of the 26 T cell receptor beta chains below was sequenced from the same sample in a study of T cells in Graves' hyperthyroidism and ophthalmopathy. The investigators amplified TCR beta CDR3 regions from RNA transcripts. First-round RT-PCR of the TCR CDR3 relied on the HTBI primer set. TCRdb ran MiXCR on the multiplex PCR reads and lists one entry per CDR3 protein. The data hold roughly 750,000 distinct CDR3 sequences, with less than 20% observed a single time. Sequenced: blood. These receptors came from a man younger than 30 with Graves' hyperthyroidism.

The CDR3 here is CASSLGGAIDNQPQHF. Here the CDR3 DNA reads TGCGCCAGCAGCTTGGGGGGGGCAATAGACAATCAGCCCCAGCATTTT. V and J are TRBV5-1 and TRBJ1-5, with D maybe TRBD1 (6 bases). The ends were cut back, 0 bases at V and 3 bases at J, with 13 bases in the middle. The V gene's germline CDR1 is SGHRS and CDR2 YFSETQ. This CDR3 spans 16 amino acids. Filled out from reference TRBV5-1 and TRBJ1-5, the complete variable domain reads KAGVTQTPRYLIKTRGQQVTLSCSPISGHRSVSWYQQTPGQGLQFLFEYFSETQRNKGNFPGRFSGRQFSNSRSEMNVSTLELGDSALYLCASSLGGAIDNQPQHFGDGTRLSIL.

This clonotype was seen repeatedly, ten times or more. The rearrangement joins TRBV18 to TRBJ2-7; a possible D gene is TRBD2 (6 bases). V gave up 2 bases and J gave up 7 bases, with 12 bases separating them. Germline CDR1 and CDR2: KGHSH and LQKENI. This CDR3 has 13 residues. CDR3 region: CASSPASVTEQYF. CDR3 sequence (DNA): TGTGCCAGCTCACCAGCTAGCGTAACTGAGCAGTACTTC.

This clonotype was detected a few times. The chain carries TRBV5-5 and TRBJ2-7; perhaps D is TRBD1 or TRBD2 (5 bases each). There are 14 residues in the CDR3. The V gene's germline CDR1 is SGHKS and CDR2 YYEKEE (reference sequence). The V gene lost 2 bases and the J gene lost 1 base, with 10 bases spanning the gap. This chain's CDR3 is CASSFRDPSYEQYF. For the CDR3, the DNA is TGTGCCAGCAGCTTCCGGGACCCGTCCTACGAGCAGTACTTC.

The CDR3 DNA reads TGTGCCAGCAGCTTTAGGGACCCGTCCTCTGGAAACACCATATATTTT. Protein: CASSFRDPSSGNTIYF. V gene TRBV7-2 combines with J gene TRBJ1-3; tentatively, D is TRBD1 (5 bases). Trimming pared 3 bases from V and 0 bases from J, leaving 12 bases between. The CDR3 covers 16 residues. Germline-derived CDR1 and CDR2 are SGHTA and FQGNSA.

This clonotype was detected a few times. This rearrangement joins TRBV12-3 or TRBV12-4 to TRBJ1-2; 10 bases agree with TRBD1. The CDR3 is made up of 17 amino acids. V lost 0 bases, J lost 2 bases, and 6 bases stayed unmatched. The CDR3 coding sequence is TGTGCCAGCAGTTTAGCAGACAGGGGGCCTGGGAACTATGGCTACACCTTC. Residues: CASSLADRGPGNYGYTF.

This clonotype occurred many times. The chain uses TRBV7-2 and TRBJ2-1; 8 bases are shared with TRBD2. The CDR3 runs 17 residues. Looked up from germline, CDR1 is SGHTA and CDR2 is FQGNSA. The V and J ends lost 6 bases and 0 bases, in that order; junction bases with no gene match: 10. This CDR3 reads CASSLRGGRSSYNEQFF. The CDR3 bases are TGTGCCAGCAGTCTTAGGGGCGGGAGGAGCTCCTACAATGAGCAGTTCTTC.

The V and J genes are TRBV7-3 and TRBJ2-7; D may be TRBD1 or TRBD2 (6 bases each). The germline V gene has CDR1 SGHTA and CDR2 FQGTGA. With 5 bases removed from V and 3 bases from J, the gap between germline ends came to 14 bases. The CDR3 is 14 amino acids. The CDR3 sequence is CASSPSGAVYEQYF. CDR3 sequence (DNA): TGTGCCAGCAGCCCCTCGGGGGCGGTCTACGAGCAGTACTTC.

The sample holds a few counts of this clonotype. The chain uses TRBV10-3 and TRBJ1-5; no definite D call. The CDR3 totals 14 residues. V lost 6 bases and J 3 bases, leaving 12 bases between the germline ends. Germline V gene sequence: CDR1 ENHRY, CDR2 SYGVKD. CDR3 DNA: TGTGCCATCAGCGAAAACAGAGTCAATCAGCCCCAGCATTTT. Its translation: CAISENRVNQPQHF.

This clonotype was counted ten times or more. The CDR3 is CASSLADRGYGYTF. The CDR3 DNA sequence: TGTGCCAGCAGTTTGGCGGACAGGGGGTATGGCTACACCTTC. The chain links TRBV28 to TRBJ1-2, with 10 bases lining up with TRBD1. Per the germline V gene, CDR1 is MDHEN and CDR2 is SYDVKM. This CDR3 has 14 residues. The junction had 3 bases not matched to a gene; V was cut back by 3 bases and J by 5 bases.

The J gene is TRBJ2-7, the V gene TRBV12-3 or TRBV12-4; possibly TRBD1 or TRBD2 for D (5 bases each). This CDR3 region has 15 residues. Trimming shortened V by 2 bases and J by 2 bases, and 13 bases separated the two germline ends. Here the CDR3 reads CASSLRDGSTYEQYF. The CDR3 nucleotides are TGTGCCAGCAGTTTACGGGACGGGTCTACCTACGAGCAGTACTTC.

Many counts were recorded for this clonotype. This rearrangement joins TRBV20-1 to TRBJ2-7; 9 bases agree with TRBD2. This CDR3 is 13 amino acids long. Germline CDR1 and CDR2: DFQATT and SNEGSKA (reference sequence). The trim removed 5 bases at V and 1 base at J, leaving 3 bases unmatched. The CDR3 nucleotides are TGCAGTGCTCGGCGGGAGGGTTCCTACGAGCAGTACTTC. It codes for CSARREGSYEQYF.

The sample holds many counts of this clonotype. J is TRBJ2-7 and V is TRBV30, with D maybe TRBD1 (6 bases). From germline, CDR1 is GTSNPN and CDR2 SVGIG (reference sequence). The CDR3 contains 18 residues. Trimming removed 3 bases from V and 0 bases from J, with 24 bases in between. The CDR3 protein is CAWSGTDSNYPSSYEQYF. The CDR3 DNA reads TGTGCCTGGAGCGGCACGGACAGTAACTACCCGAGCTCCTACGAGCAGTACTTC.

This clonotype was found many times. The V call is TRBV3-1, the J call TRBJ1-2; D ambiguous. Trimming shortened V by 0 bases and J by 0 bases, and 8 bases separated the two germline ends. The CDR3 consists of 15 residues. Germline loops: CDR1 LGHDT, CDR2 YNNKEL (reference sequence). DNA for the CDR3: TGTGCCAGCAGCCAAGATGGCGAGACTAACTATGGCTACACCTTC. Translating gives CASSQDGETNYGYTF.

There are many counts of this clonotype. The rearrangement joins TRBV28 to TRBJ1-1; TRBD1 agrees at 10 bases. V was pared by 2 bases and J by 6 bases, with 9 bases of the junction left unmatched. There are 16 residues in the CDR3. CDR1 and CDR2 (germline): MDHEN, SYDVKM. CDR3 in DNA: TGTGCCAGCAGTTTAAGACAGGGGGCAGGTGGTGCTGAAGCTTTCTTT. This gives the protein CASSLRQGAGGAEAFF.

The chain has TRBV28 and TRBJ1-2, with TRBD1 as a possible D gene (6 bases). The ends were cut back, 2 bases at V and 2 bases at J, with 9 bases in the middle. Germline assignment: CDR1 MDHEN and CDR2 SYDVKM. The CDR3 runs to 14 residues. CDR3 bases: TGTGCCAGCAGTTTAGGACAGAGAAACTATGGCTACACCTTC. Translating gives CASSLGQRNYGYTF.

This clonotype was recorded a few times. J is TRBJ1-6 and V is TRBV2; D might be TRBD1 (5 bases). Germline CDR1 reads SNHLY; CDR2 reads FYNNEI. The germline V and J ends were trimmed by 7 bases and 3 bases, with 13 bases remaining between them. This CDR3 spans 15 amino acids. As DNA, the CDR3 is TGTGCCAGCAAGAAAGACAGCGACTATAATTCACCCCTCCACTTT. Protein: CASKKDSDYNSPLHF.

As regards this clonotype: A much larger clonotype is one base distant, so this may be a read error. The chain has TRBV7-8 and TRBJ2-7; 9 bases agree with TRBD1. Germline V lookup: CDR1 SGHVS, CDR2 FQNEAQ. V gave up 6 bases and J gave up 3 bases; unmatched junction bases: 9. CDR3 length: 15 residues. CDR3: CASSSLGTGHYEQYF. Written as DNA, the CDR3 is TGTGCCAGCAGTTCATTAGGGACAGGGCACTACGAGCAGTACTTC.

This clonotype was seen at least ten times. DNA of the CDR3: TGTGCCAGCATCCTCCAACTAGCGGGGTCCGGGGAGCTGTTTTTT. Protein: CASILQLAGSGELFF. This chain uses TRBV12-3 or TRBV12-4 with TRBJ2-2, with TRBD2 identical over 10 bases. There are 15 residues in the CDR3. Trimming cost V 7 bases and J 6 bases; bases outside gene matches: 8.

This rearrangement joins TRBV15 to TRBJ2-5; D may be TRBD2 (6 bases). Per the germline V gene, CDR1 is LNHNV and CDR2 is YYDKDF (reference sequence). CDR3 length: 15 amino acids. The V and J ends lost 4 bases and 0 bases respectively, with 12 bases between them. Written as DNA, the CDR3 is TGTGCCACCAGCACCCGCCGGGACTACCAAGAGACCCAGTACTTC. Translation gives CATSTRRDYQETQYF. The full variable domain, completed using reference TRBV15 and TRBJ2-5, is DAMVIQNPRYQVTQFGKPVTLSCSQTLNHNVMYWYQQKSSQAPKLLFHYYDKDFNNEADTPDNFQSRRPNTSFCFLDIRSPGLGDTAMYLCATSTRRDYQETQYFGPGTRLLVL.

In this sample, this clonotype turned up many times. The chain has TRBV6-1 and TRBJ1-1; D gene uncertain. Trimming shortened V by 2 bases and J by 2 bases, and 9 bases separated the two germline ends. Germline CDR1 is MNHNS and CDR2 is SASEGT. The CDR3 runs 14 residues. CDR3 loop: CASSEYDGNTEAFF. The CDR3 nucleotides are TGTGCCAGCAGTGAATACGACGGAAACACTGAAGCTTTCTTT.

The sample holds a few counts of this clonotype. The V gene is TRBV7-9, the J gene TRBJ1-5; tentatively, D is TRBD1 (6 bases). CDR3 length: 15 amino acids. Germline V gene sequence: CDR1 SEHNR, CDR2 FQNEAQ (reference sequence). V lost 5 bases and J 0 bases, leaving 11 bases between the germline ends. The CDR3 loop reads CASSAGGHSNQPQHF. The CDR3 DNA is TGTGCCAGCAGCGCCGGGGGGCATAGCAATCAGCCCCAGCATTTT.

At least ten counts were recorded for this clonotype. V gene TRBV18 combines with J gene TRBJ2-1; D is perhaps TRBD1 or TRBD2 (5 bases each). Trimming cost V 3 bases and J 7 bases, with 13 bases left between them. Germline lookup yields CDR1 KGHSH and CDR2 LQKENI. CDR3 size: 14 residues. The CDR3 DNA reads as TGTGCCAGCTCACCCCGGGACGGCAGGAATGAGCAGTTCTTC. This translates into CASSPRDGRNEQFF.

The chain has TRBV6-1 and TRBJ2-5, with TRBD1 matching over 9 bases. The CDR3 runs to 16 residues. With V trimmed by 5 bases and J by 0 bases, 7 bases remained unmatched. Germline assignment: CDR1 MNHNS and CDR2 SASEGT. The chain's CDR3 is CASSSPGQGDQETQYF. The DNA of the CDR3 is TGTGCCAGCAGTTCTCCGGGACAGGGAGACCAAGAGACCCAGTACTTC.

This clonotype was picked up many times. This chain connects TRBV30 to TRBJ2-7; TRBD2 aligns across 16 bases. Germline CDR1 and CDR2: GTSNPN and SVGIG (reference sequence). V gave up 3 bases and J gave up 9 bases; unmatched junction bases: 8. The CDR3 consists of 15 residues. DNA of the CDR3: TGTGCCTGGAGCCCGGGACTAGCGGGAGGGCCGTCGCAGTACTTC. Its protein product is CAWSPGLAGGPSQYF.

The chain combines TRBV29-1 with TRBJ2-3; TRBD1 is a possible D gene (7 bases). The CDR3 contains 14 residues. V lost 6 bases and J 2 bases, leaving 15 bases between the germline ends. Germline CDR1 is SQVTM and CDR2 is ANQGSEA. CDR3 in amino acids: CSVGGGWATDTQYF. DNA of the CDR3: TGCAGCGTAGGAGGGGGCTGGGCCACAGATACGCAGTATTTT.

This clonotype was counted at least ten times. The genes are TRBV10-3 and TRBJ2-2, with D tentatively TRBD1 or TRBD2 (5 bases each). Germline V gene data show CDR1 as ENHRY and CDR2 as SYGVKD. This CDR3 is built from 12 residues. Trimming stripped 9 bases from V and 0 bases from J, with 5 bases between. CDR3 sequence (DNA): TGTGCCATGGGACCGAACACCGGGGAGCTGTTTTTT. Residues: CAMGPNTGELFF.